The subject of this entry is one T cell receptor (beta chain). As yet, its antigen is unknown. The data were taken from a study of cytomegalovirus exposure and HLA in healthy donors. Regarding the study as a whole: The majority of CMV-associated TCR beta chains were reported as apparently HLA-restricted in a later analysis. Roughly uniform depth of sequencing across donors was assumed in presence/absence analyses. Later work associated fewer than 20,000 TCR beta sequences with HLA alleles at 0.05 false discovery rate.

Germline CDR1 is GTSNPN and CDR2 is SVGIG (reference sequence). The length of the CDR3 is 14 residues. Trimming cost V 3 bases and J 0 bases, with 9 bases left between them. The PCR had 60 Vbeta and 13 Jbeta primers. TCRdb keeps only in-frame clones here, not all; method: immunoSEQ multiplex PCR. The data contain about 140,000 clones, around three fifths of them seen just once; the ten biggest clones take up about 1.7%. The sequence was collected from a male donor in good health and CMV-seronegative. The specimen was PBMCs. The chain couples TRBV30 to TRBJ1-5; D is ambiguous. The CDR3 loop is CAWSEINSNQPQHF. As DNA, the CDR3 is TGTGCCTGGAGCGAGATAAATAGCAATCAGCCCCAGCATTTT.